What follows are 14 T cell receptor beta chains derived from one specimen sequenced in a study of CD8 T cells in Susac syndrome. RNA in amounts of roughly 0.5 to 1 ug was reverse transcribed with random hexamers. TCRdb itself ran the immunoSEQ multiplex PCR reads through MiXCR, one entry per CDR3 protein. The table includes over 150,000 distinct CDR3 sequences, roughly 92% detected once. The material sequenced was CD4+ T cells from PBMCs. The receptors stem from a human donor with multiple sclerosis.

V and J are TRBV20-1 and TRBJ1-2, with TRBD1 identical over 11 bases. The CDR3 contains 14 residues. From germline, CDR1 is DFQATT and CDR2 SNEGSKA (reference sequence). J lost 8 bases, V lost 0 bases, and 5 bases had no gene match. CDR3 region: CSAREGQGARGYTF. The CDR3 nucleotides read TGCAGTGCTAGAGAAGGACAGGGGGCGCGGGGCTACACCTTC.

The chain has TRBV23-1 and TRBJ2-2; 7 nucleotides line up with TRBD2. TRBV23-1 is an open reading frame, and its role is uncertain. The CDR3 covers 20 residues. The ends lost 0 bases at V and 1 base at J; junction bases unmatched: 14. The CDR3 region is CASSQSLLPRLALNTGELFF. The CDR3, as DNA: TGCGCCAGCAGTCAATCCCTCCTCCCACGACTAGCCCTGAACACCGGGGAGCTGTTTTTT.

The J gene is TRBJ1-1, the V gene TRBV19; 7 nucleotides match TRBD1. Germline V gene lookup returns CDR1 LNHDA and CDR2 SQIVND (reference sequence). The junction had 13 bases not matched to a gene; V was cut back by 8 bases and J by 1 base. There are 16 residues in the CDR3. This CDR3 reads CASGLPRGQTNTEAFF. The CDR3 bases are TGTGCCAGTGGATTACCGAGGGGACAGACGAACACTGAAGCTTTCTTT.

This chain connects TRBV2 to TRBJ2-1, with TRBD1 as a possible D gene (6 bases). This CDR3 contains 12 residues. Trimming took off 5 bases at V and 9 bases at J, with 11 bases between the two ends. CDR1 and CDR2 from the germline V gene are SNHLY and FYNNEI. Here the CDR3 DNA reads TGTGCCAGCAGTCCGGACAGCCCTGAGCAGTTCTTC. This sequence encodes CASSPDSPEQFF. Complete variable domain (other parts from reference TRBV2 and TRBJ2-1): EPEVTQTPSHQVTQMGQEVILRCVPISNHLYFYWYRQILGQKVEFLVSFYNNEISEKSEIFDDQFSVERPDGSNFTLKIRSTKLEDSAMYFCASSPDSPEQFFGPGTRLTVL.

J is TRBJ1-1 and V is TRBV7-9; weak D call: TRBD1 (6 bases). CDR3 length: 17 amino acids. The V gene lost 2 bases and the J gene lost 0 bases, with 16 bases spanning the gap. CDR1 is SEHNR and CDR2 is FQNEAQ in the germline V gene (reference sequence). CDR3 sequence: CASSLSGRGGVNTEAFF. The CDR3 DNA reads TGTGCCAGCAGCTTATCGGGCAGGGGTGGCGTGAACACTGAAGCTTTCTTT.

In its sample, this clonotype was seen once. This chain connects TRBV20-1 to TRBJ2-7, with D perhaps TRBD2 (5 bases). Germline V gene lookup returns CDR1 DFQATT and CDR2 SNEGSKA (reference sequence). This CDR3 has 11 residues. V lost 5 bases, J lost 5 bases, and 10 bases lay in between. CDR3 bases: TGCAGTGCTGAGGGATACGACGAGCAGTACTTC. Translation: CSAEGYDEQYF.

The genes are TRBV5-1 and TRBJ1-1; 8 positions match TRBD1. The junction had 7 bases not matched to a gene; V was cut back by 4 bases and J by 8 bases. The CDR3 is made up of 13 amino acids. Germline CDR1 reads SGHRS; CDR2 reads YFSETQ. CDR3 sequence reads: CASSGQGRSEAFF. In DNA, the CDR3 is TGCGCCAGCAGCGGACAGGGTCGCTCCGAAGCTTTCTTT.

The chain carries TRBV15 and TRBJ2-3, with TRBD1 identical over 8 bases. This CDR3 is 12 amino acids long. The V gene end was trimmed by 7 bases and the J gene end by 4 bases; junction bases not matched to a gene: 1. The germline V gene encodes CDR1 LNHNV and CDR2 YYDKDF (reference sequence). The CDR3 DNA sequence: TGTGCCACCAACAGGGGGTCAGATACGCAGTATTTT. It encodes CATNRGSDTQYF.

The V gene is TRBV4-2, the J gene TRBJ1-1, with D unclear. Germline CDR1 and CDR2: LGHNA and YNFKEQ. The CDR3 covers 12 residues. Trimming cost V 0 bases and J 8 bases, with 7 bases left between them. The CDR3 nucleotides read TGTGCCAGCAGCCAAGAGGGATCGGAAGCTTTCTTT. Translated: CASSQEGSEAFF.

The chain is built from TRBV28 and TRBJ2-7; no clear D gene. There are 13 residues in the CDR3. Germline lookup yields CDR1 MDHEN and CDR2 SYDVKM. Trimming removed 2 bases from V and 7 bases from J, with 12 bases in between. CDR3 DNA: TGTGCCAGCAGTTTAAATTCCTTTAGGGAGCAGTACTTC. Translating gives CASSLNSFREQYF. The variable domain in full, with the rest retrieved from reference TRBV28 and TRBJ2-7, is DVKVTQSSRYLVKRTGEKVFLECVQDMDHENMFWYRQDPGLGLRLIYFSYDVKMKEKGDIPEGYSVSREKKERFSLILESASTNQTSMYLCASSLNSFREQYFGPGTRLTVT.

The V call is TRBV19, the J call TRBJ1-1; 7 positions match TRBD1. V shed 6 bases, J shed 1 base, and the junction held 5 bases outside the gene matches. The CDR3 contains 14 residues. CDR1 LNHDA and CDR2 SQIVND come from the germline V gene (reference sequence). The CDR3 is CASRTGAENTEAFF. The CDR3 DNA reads TGTGCCAGTAGAACAGGGGCCGAGAACACTGAAGCTTTCTTT.

This chain uses TRBV6-2 or TRBV6-3 with TRBJ1-1; no reliable D call. The ends were cut back, 5 bases at V and 1 base at J, with 8 bases in the middle. This CDR3 contains 13 residues. The germline V gene has CDR1 MNHEY and CDR2 SVGEGT. The CDR3 DNA sequence: TGTGCCAGCAGTGACCAGCCGAACACTGAAGCTTTCTTT. It encodes CASSDQPNTEAFF.

J is TRBJ1-2 and V is TRBV3-1; weak D call: TRBD1 (6 bases). There are 13 residues in the CDR3. V lost 10 bases and J lost 4, with 16 bases in between. The germline V gene has CDR1 LGHDT and CDR2 YNNKEL (reference sequence). The CDR3 nucleotides are TGTGCCACCGCACAGGGATTTTTCTATGGCTACACCTTC. Translating it yields CATAQGFFYGYTF. The full variable domain, its missing parts supplied by reference TRBV3-1 and TRBJ1-2, is DTAVSQTPKYLVTQMGNDKSIKCEQNLGHDTMYWYKQDSKKFLKIMFSYNNKELIINETVPNRFSPKSPDKAHLNLHINSLELGDSAVYFCATAQGFFYGYTFGSGTRLTVV.

This clonotype was detected only once. The gene calls are TRBV10-3 and TRBJ2-3; TRBD2 might be the D (5 bases). The V and J ends lost 7 bases and 0 bases respectively, with 11 bases between them. Germline loops: CDR1 ENHRY, CDR2 SYGVKD. The CDR3 covers 14 residues. The CDR3 here is CAIKEDSSTDTQYF. The CDR3 DNA follows: TGTGCCATCAAGGAGGATTCTAGCACAGATACGCAGTATTTT.